The rows below give T cell receptor beta chains drawn from one sample of a study of vaccination effects on CD4 cells after COVID-19. Repertoires were generated with immunoSEQ multiplex PCR, while TCRdb's copy carries only in-frame clones and drops some. The sample holds tens of thousands of clones, about 76% seen once. Which antigens these TCRs recognize remains unknown. The sample was CD4+ T cells from PBMCs cultured without peptide, taken after COVID-19 vaccination. These receptor sequences come from a human donor who had a prior SARS-CoV-2 infection. CDR3s include the opening cysteine and the closing phenylalanine or tryptophan. The D gene is left open where the match is weak. Expanded clones get a size class; other rows say once, few or many, or leave the size out.

j_call d_call clone_size v_call cdr3_aa cdr3_nt
TRBJ2-3 TRBD2 - TRBV5-1 CASSLGLAETDTQYF TGCGCCAGCAGCTTGGGACTAGCCGAGACAGATACGCAGTATTTT
TRBJ2-5 - - TRBV6-2/TRBV6-3 CASSSRLEKETQYF TGTGCCAGCAGTTCCCGACTAGAGAAGGAGACCCAGTACTTC
TRBJ2-4 - - TRBV6-2/TRBV6-3 CASSYIDSAGAKNIQYF TGTGCCAGCAGTTACATCGACTCGGCGGGGGCCAAAAACATTCAGTACTTC
TRBJ2-6 TRBD1 - TRBV5-6 CASSFHRGSGANVLTF TGTGCCAGCAGCTTCCACAGGGGCTCTGGGGCCAACGTCCTGACTTTC
TRBJ1-1 - - TRBV6-5 CASSSGGLNTEAFF TGTGCCAGCAGTTCGGGGGGACTGAACACTGAAGCTTTCTTT
TRBJ2-7 - - TRBV6-6 CASSPGRGWSYEQYF TGTGCCAGCAGCCCCGGGAGAGGGTGGTCCTACGAGCAGTACTTC
TRBJ1-2 - - TRBV7-8 CASSLGLAANYGYTF TGTGCCAGCAGCTTAGGTTTGGCGGCTAACTATGGCTACACCTTC
TRBJ2-5 TRBD1 few TRBV2 CAGQGAGETQYF TGTGCCGGCCAGGGGGCTGGGGAGACCCAGTACTTC
TRBJ2-7 TRBD2 - TRBV7-2 CASRMRLAGAYEQYF TGTGCCAGCAGGATGAGACTAGCGGGAGCCTACGAGCAGTACTTC
TRBJ2-1 TRBD2 - TRBV11-3 CASSLEGLAVDNNEQFF TGTGCCAGCAGCTTAGAGGGGCTAGCGGTCGATAACAATGAGCAGTTCTTC
TRBJ1-4 - - TRBV18 CASSDTATNEKLFF TGTGCCAGCTCAGACACTGCAACTAATGAAAAACTGTTTTTT
TRBJ1-4 TRBD1 once TRBV5-4 CASSLATGGGEKLFF TGTGCCAGCAGCTTGGCGACAGGGGGCGGTGAAAAACTGTTTTTT